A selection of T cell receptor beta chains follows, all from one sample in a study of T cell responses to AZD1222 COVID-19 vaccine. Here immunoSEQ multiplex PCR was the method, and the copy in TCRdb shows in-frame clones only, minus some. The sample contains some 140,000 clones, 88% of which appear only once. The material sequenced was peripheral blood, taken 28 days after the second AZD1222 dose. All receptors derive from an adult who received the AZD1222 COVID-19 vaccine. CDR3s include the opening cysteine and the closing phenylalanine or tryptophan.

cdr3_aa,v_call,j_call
CASSPGTAQETQYF,TRBV6-2/TRBV6-3,TRBJ2-5
CASRKGLSNTGELFF,TRBV28,TRBJ2-2
CASGPGTGPQETQYF,TRBV25-1,TRBJ2-5
CASSRLLQGNNSPLHF,TRBV7-2,TRBJ1-6
CASSLGTNSHSYEQYF,TRBV5-4,TRBJ2-7
CASSPIGTSGRGHEQYF,TRBV7-7,TRBJ2-7
CASTRLTGNTIYF,TRBV19,TRBJ1-3
CASTGQGSSSYNEQFF,TRBV2,TRBJ2-1
CASSLGSRNEQFF,TRBV7-7,TRBJ2-1
CASTSLDYGYTF,TRBV28,TRBJ1-2
CASSPGRASNYGYTF,TRBV7-9,TRBJ1-2
CASSFLRDNEQFF,TRBV6-2/TRBV6-3,TRBJ2-1
CASRTSVYGEQYF,TRBV19,TRBJ2-7
CASSFGERNTIYF,TRBV5-4,TRBJ1-3
CASINGGLGNTIYF,TRBV11-2,TRBJ1-3
CASSFAGRRRSPLHF,TRBV27,TRBJ1-6
CAINPDPGSGNTIYF,TRBV10-3,TRBJ1-3
CASSIKITYEQYF,TRBV19,TRBJ2-7
CASSSIRAPEAEAFF,TRBV7-9,TRBJ1-1
CASSLEWGLEPQHF,TRBV5-8,TRBJ1-5
CASSYMIDRSRNTGELFF,TRBV5-4,TRBJ2-2
CASSEFSYEQYF,TRBV6-1,TRBJ2-7
CATRPQGALTEAFF,TRBV24-1,TRBJ1-1
CASSASLNEKLFF,TRBV6-4,TRBJ1-4
CASSAKQGSGYTF,TRBV7-2,TRBJ1-2
CASKDRGREKLFF,TRBV19,TRBJ1-4
CASSLDLGGWTYEQYF,TRBV5-1,TRBJ2-7